Sequencing of this TCR beta chain was carried out in a study of blood T cell repertoires in COVID-19. Study details: PBMCs, B-cell-depleted T cells, or T cells provided the cDNA or gDNA that made up the material.

Per the authors' pipeline: Reference gene primer amplification gave estimated nucleated cell counts. Assay: immunoSEQ multiplex PCR; the TCRdb copy retains only in-frame clones and omits some. V and J calls and clone size follow that table, whereas D and trimming were derived from the DNA. Seen here are roughly 150,000 clones, 75% to 90% observed once, and the top ten hold 2.4%. The sequencing input was peripheral blood. The clonotype originates from a woman in her seventies with acute or convalescent COVID-19.

The CDR3 DNA follows: TGTGCCAGCGGTAAACAGGGAGGGTATCAGCCCCAGCATTTT. Translation: CASGKQGGYQPQHF. The rearrangement uses TRBV2 and TRBJ1-5; D possibly corresponds to TRBD1 (6 bases). Germline-derived CDR1 and CDR2 are SNHLY and FYNNEI. The CDR3 extends over 14 amino acids. The V and J ends lost 8 bases and 5 bases respectively, with 16 bases between them. The full variable domain, rest sourced from reference TRBV2 and TRBJ1-5, is EPEVTQTPSHQVTQMGQEVILRCVPISNHLYFYWYRQILGQKVEFLVSFYNNEISEKSEIFDDQFSVERPDGSNFTLKIRSTKLEDSAMYFCASGKQGGYQPQHFGDGTRLSIL.